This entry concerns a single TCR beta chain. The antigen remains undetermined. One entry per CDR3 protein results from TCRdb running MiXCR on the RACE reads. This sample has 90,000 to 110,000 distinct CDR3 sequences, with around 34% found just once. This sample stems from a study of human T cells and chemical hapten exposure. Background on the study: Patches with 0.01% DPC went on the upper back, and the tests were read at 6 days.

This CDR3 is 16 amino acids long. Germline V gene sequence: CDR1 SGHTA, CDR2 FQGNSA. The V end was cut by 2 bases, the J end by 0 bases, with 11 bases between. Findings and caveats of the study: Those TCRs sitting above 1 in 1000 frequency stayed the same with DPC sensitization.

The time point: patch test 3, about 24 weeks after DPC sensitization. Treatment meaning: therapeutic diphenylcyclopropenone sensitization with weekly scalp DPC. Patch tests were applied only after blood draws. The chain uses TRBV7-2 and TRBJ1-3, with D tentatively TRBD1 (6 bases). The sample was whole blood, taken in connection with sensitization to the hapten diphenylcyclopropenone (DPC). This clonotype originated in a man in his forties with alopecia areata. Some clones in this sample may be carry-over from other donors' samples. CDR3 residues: CASSLTGNPSGNTIYF. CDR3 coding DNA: TGTGCCAGCAGCTTAACAGGGAACCCCTCTGGAAACACCATATATTTT.